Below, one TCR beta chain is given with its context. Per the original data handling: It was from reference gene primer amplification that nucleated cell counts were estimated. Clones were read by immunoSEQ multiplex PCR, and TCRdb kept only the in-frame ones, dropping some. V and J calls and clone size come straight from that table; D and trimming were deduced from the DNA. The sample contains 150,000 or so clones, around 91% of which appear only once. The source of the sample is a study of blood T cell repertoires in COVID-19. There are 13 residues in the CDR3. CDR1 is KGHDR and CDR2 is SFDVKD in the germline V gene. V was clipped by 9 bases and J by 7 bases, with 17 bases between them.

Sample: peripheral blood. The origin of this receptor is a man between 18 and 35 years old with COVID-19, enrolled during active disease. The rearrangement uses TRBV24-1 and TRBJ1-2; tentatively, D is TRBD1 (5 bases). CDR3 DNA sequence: TGTGCCACCCTTGGCAGGGCGCGAGCTGGCTACACCTTC. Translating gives CATLGRARAGYTF.